This TCR beta chain was found in a study of blood T cell repertoires in COVID-19. Authors' processing steps: Estimation of nucleated cell counts relied on the amplification of reference gene primers. Generated by immunoSEQ multiplex PCR, the TCRdb table keeps only in-frame clones and is missing some. For V, J and clone size, that table is used; D and trimming come from the DNA. The table records 350,000 to 450,000 clones, just under 90% of them present only once. The CDR3 runs to 13 residues. CDR1 SQVTM and CDR2 ANQGSEA come from the germline V gene. The trim removed 5 bases at V and 9 bases at J, leaving 10 bases unmatched.

The source material was PBMCs or T cells enriched from blood (not recorded which). This TCR was sampled from a woman aged 25 to 39 who had recovered from COVID-19. V is TRBV29-1 and J is TRBJ2-1; 7 bases line up with TRBD1. The CDR3 loop reads CSVWGQLVGEQFF. The CDR3 DNA reads TGCAGCGTTTGGGGACAGTTGGTTGGTGAGCAGTTCTTC.